Listed here is a single T cell receptor (beta chain). Its antigen is unknown. These data belong to a study of cytomegalovirus exposure and HLA in healthy donors. 13 Jbeta primers and 60 Vbeta primers were used for the PCR. The data were produced by immunoSEQ multiplex PCR, yet TCRdb's version contains in-frame clones alone and is incomplete. The sample lists under 200,000 clones; approximately 88% were seen once. The study, taken as a whole, reports: The study found most TCR sequences rare, yet found some public TCRs in many donors.

Germline V CDR1 and CDR2: MNHNS, SASEGT. The CDR3 contains 13 residues. Trimming pared 2 bases from V and 4 bases from J, leaving 7 bases between. The chain joins TRBV6-1 to TRBJ2-3; D is ambiguous. Sequencing was performed on PBMCs. The TCR sequence derives from a man younger than 45 in good health and CMV-seronegative. CDR3 nucleotides: TGTGCCAGCAGTGAACTTTTAGCAGATACGCAGTATTTT. Its protein is CASSELLADTQYF.